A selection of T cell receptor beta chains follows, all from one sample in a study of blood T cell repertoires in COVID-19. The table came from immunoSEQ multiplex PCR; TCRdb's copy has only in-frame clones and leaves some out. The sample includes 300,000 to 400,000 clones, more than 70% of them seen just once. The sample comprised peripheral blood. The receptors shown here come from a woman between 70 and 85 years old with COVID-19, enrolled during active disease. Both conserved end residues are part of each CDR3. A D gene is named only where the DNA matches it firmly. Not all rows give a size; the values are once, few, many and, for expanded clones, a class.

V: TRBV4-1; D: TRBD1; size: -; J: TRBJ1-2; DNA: TGCGCCAGCAGCCAAGACGGCGACAGGGCAACCTATGGCTACACCTTC; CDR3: CASSQDGDRATYGYTF
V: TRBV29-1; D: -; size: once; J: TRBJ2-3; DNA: TGCAGCGTTGGGGCGGGATGGGGCACAGATACGCAGTATTTT; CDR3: CSVGAGWGTDTQYF
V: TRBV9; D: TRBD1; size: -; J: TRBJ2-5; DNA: TGTGCCAGCAGCGCGTCCGGGACAGGGAAAGGCGAGACCCAGTACTTC; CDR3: CASSASGTGKGETQYF
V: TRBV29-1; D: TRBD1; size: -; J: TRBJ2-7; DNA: TGCAGCGTTGAAGAATACCCCGGGACAGGGGGATACGAGCAGTACTTC; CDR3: CSVEEYPGTGGYEQYF
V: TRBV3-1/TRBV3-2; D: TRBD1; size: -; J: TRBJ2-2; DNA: TGTGCCAGCACCTCTCTAGGGGACAGAAACACCGGGGAGCTGTTTTTT; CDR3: CASTSLGDRNTGELFF
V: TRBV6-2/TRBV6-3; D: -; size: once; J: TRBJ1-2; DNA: TGTGCCAGCAGTCTGTCCCCCAGCTATGGCTACACCTTC; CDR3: CASSLSPSYGYTF
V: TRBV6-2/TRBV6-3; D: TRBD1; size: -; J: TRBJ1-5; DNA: TGTGCCAGCAGTTACGGAGGGGGCGGTCAGCCCCAGCATTTT; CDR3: CASSYGGGGQPQHF
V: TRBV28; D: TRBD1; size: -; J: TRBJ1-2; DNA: TGTGCCAGCAGTTCGCACTTGACAGGGGGGTCGGACTATGGCTACACCTTC; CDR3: CASSSHLTGGSDYGYTF
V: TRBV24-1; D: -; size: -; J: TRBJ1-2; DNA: TGTGCCACCAGTGATCACGAGCGGGGCTACACCTTC; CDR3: CATSDHERGYTF
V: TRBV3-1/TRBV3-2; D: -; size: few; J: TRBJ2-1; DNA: TGTGCCAGCAGGCCGCGCATAGTGAGCAATGAGCAGTTCTTC; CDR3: CASRPRIVSNEQFF
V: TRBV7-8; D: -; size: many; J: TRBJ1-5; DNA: TGTGCCAGCAGCCTACTTTTTAATCAGCCCCAGCATTTT; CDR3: CASSLLFNQPQHF